These 13 T cell receptor beta chains share one sample of origin, sequenced in a study of cytomegalovirus exposure and HLA in healthy donors. The PCR made use of 60 Vbeta and 13 Jbeta primers. Sequenced by immunoSEQ multiplex PCR; TCRdb stores in-frame clones only, minus some. Of 100,000 to 150,000 clones in the sample, roughly 80% were seen once. The sequencing input was PBMCs. Every receptor here comes from a woman in her fifties or sixties in good health and CMV-seropositive.

The V gene is TRBV7-2, the J gene TRBJ1-2, with D unresolved. Germline V gives CDR1 SGHTA, CDR2 FQGNSA. This CDR3 has 12 residues. V lost 5 bases and J lost 4, with 8 bases in between. Here the CDR3 reads CASSLNVYGYTF. The CDR3 nucleotides read TGTGCCAGCAGCCTAAACGTCTATGGCTACACCTTC.

This chain links TRBV27 with TRBJ2-2; 10 bases are a match to TRBD2. The germline gives CDR1 MNHEY, CDR2 SMNVEV (reference sequence). The CDR3 consists of 18 residues. With V trimmed by 1 base and J by 2 bases, 7 bases remained unmatched. CDR3 bases: TGTGCCAGCAGTTTATTTGGTAGCGGGGGGTTTAACACCGGGGAGCTGTTTTTT. Translated, it gives CASSLFGSGGFNTGELFF.

V gene TRBV7-2 combines with J gene TRBJ1-1; D unclear. The CDR3 runs to 15 residues. Between the trimmed V and J ends, which lost 1 base and 1 base, there was a span of 10 bases. The germline gives CDR1 SGHTA, CDR2 FQGNSA. The CDR3 bases are TGTGCCAGCAGCTTAGACGGGGTAACGAACACTGAAGCTTTCTTT. Translation gives CASSLDGVTNTEAFF.

The rearrangement uses TRBV7-3 and TRBJ1-5, with TRBD1 matching over 7 bases. Germline loops: CDR1 SGHTA, CDR2 FQGTGA. The CDR3 consists of 17 residues. V dropped 5 bases and J dropped 2; count of bases not matched to a gene: 12. CDR3 region: CASSPRQGGDGNQPQHF. The CDR3 DNA reads TGTGCCAGCAGCCCGCGACAGGGAGGAGACGGCAATCAGCCCCAGCATTTT.

This CDR3 is CASSLLGQGSPQHF. The CDR3 DNA sequence: TGTGCCAGCAGTCTCCTGGGACAGGGATCGCCCCAGCATTTT. This chain links TRBV28 with TRBJ1-5, with TRBD1 matching 9 bases. The CDR3 has 14 residues. Trimming removed 5 bases from V and 9 bases from J; junction bases left unmatched: 8. Germline V gene data show CDR1 as MDHEN and CDR2 as SYDVKM.

The rearrangement links TRBV5-1 to TRBJ2-2; D gene uncertain. Trimming took 4 bases from V and 6 from J, leaving 10 bases between them. This CDR3 region has 13 residues. The germline CDR1 and CDR2 sequences are SGHRS and YFSETQ. The chain's CDR3 is CASSLGSAGELFF. The CDR3 bases are TGCGCCAGCAGCCTGGGGTCGGCCGGGGAGCTGTTTTTT.

The chain employs TRBV9 and TRBJ2-3, with 10 bases that match TRBD2. The germline V gene has CDR1 SGDLS and CDR2 YYNGEE. Trimming took 5 bases from V and 2 from J; bases not matched to a gene: 8. The CDR3 totals 16 residues. CDR3 in DNA: TGTGCCAGCAGTCAAAGCGGGGGGGTCTACACAGATACGCAGTATTTT. Its protein product is CASSQSGGVYTDTQYF.

This clone was seen a single time. The chain is built from TRBV6-5 and TRBJ1-5; D uncertain. Germline V CDR1 and CDR2: MNHEY, SVGAGI. V lost 2 bases and J 14 bases, leaving 16 bases between the germline ends. There are 13 residues in the CDR3. The CDR3 region is CASSYGFQAPKHF. As DNA, the CDR3 is TGTGCCAGCAGTTACGGTTTCCAGGCTCCAAAGCATTTT.

CDR3 coding DNA: TGTGCCAGCAGTGAAACAGGGTTGTATTCACCCCTCCACTTT. Translation: CASSETGLYSPLHF. The chain carries TRBV6-1 and TRBJ1-6; perhaps TRBD1 as D (6 bases). The length of the CDR3 is 14 residues. V shed 2 bases and J shed 8 bases, with 10 bases lying between them. CDR1 is MNHNS, CDR2 SASEGT, per germline.

The chain has TRBV5-1 and TRBJ1-3; the match to TRBD1 covers 7 bases. Germline CDR1 is SGHRS and CDR2 is YFSETQ. V lost 0 bases, J lost 1 base, and 1 base stayed unmatched. The CDR3 consists of 15 residues. The CDR3 bases are TGCGCCAGCAGCTTGGAACAGGGGTCTGGAAACACCATATATTTT. It specifies CASSLEQGSGNTIYF.

The gene calls are TRBV2 and TRBJ2-3, with TRBD2 matching 10 bases. Trimming cost V 4 bases and J 5 bases; bases outside gene matches: 9. The V gene's germline CDR1 is SNHLY and CDR2 FYNNEI. The CDR3 runs to 16 residues. CDR3 region: CASSALSGRMLDTQYF. The CDR3 DNA is TGTGCCAGCAGTGCACTTAGCGGGAGGATGTTAGATACGCAGTATTTT.

This chain uses TRBV28 with TRBJ1-3; D is ambiguous. V shed 2 bases and J shed 1 base, with 9 bases lying between them. Germline CDR1 reads MDHEN; CDR2 reads SYDVKM. CDR3 length equals 15 residues. This CDR3 reads CASSLTAGSGNTIYF. DNA of the CDR3: TGTGCCAGCAGTTTAACCGCGGGATCTGGAAACACCATATATTTT.

The chain joins TRBV4-1 to TRBJ2-1; 11 bases agree with TRBD1. The CDR3 sequence is 17 residues long. Germline loops: CDR1 MGHRA, CDR2 YSYEKL. V was pared by 4 bases and J by 9 bases, with 14 bases of the junction left unmatched. The CDR3 protein is CASSRLPPDRGQSEQFF. CDR3 nucleotides: TGCGCCAGCAGCCGATTACCTCCGGACAGGGGGCAAAGTGAGCAGTTCTTC.